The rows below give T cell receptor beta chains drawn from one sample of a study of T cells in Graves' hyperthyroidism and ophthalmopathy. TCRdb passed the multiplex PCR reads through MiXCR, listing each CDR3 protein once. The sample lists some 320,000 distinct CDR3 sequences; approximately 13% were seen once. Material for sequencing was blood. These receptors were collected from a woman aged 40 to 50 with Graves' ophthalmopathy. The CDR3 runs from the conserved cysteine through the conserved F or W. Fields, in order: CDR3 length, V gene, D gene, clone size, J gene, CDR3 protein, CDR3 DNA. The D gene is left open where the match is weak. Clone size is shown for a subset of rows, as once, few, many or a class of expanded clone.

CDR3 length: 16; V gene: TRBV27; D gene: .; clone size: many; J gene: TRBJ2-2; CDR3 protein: CASSYTGGGGTGELFF; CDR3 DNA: TGTGCCAGCAGTTATACAGGGGGGGGTGGGACCGGGGAGCTGTTTTTT
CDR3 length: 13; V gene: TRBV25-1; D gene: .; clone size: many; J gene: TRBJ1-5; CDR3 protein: CASSEYGNQPQHF; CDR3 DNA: TGTGCCAGCAGTGAATATGGCAATCAGCCCCAGCATTTT
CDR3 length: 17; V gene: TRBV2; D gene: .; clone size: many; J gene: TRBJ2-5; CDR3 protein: CASSTHLPTDDQETQYF; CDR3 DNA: TGTGCCAGCAGTACCCATCTACCGACGGACGATCAAGAGACCCAGTACTTC
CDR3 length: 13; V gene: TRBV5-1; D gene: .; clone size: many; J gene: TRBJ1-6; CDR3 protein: CASSSGGTSPLHF; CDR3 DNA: TGCGCCAGCAGCTCCGGTGGCACATCACCCCTCCACTTT
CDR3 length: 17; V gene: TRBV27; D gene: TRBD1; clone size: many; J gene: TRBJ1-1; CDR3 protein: CASSFTGQVGSGTEAFF; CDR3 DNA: TGTGCCAGCAGTTTCACTGGACAGGTCGGGAGTGGCACTGAAGCTTTCTTT
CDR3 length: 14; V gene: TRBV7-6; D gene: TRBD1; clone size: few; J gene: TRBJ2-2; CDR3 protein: CASSGQVNTGELFF; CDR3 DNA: TGTGCCAGCAGCGGACAGGTGAACACCGGGGAGCTGTTTTTT
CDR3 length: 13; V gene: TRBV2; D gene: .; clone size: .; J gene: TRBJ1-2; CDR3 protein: CASSPDQGWGYTF; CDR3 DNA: TGTGCCAGCAGCCCGGACCAGGGCTGGGGCTACACCTTC
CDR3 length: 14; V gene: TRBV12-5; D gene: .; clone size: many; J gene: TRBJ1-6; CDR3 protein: CASGLSTENSPLHF; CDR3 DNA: TGTGCTAGTGGTTTGTCGACAGAAAATTCACCCCTCCACTTT
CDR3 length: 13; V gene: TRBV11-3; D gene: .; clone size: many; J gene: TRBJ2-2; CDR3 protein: CASSLAWPGELFF; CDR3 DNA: TGTGCCAGCAGCTTAGCCTGGCCCGGGGAGCTGTTTTTT
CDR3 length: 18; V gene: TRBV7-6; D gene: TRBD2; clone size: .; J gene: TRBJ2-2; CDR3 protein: CASSLGRSREGYTGELFF; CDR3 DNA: TGTGCCAGCAGCTTAGGGCGCTCGCGGGAGGGGTACACCGGGGAGCTGTTTTTT
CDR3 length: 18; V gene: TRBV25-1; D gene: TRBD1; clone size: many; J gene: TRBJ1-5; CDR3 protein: CASSETRTWDRGDQPQHF; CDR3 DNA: TGTGCCAGCAGTGAGACTCGCACGTGGGACAGGGGGGATCAGCCCCAGCATTTT
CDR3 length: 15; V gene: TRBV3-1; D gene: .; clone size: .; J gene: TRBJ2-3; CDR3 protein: CASSQGGGGSDTQYF; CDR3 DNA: TGTGCCAGCAGCCAAGGAGGGGGGGGGTCAGATACGCAGTATTTT
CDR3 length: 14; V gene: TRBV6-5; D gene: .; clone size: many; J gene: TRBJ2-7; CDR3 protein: CASSYSPAGYEQYF; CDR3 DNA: TGTGCCAGCAGTTACTCGCCAGCTGGCTACGAGCAGTACTTC
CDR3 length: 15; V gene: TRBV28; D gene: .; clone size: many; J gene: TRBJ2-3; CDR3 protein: CASRVQVVNTDTQYF; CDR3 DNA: TGTGCCAGCCGGGTCCAGGTCGTCAACACAGATACGCAGTATTTT
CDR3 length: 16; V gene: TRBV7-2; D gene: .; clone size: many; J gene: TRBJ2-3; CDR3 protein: CASSLGIRGSTDTQYF; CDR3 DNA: TGTGCCAGCAGCTTAGGCATACGGGGGAGCACAGATACGCAGTATTTT
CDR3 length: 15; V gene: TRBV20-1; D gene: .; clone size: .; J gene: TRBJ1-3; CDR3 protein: CSARVGRGQGNTIYF; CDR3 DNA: TGCAGTGCTAGAGTTGGCAGGGGCCAAGGAAACACCATATATTTT
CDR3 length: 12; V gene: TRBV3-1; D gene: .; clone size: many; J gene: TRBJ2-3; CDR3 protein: CASSPFPDTQYF; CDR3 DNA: TGTGCCAGCAGCCCCTTCCCAGATACGCAGTATTTT
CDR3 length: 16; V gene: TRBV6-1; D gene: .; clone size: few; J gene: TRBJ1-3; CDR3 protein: CASSEALPSSGNTIYF; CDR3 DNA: TGTGCCAGCAGTGAAGCCCTACCGAGCTCTGGAAACACCATATATTTT
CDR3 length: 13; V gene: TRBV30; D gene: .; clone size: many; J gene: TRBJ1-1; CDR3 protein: CAWSRSSGNEAFF; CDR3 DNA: TGTGCCTGGAGTCGGTCTAGTGGAAATGAAGCTTTCTTT
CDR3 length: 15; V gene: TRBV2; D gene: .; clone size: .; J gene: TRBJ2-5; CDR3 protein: CASSVAGLLQETQYF; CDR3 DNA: TGTGCCAGCAGCGTGGCGGGACTTCTCCAAGAGACCCAGTACTTC
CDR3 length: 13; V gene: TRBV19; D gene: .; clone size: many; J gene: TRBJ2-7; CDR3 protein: CASSIEGFYEQYF; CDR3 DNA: TGTGCCAGTAGTATAGAGGGATTTTACGAGCAGTACTTC
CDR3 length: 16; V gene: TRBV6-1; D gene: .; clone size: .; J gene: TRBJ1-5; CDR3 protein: CASSPPRRRGYQPQHF; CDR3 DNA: TGTGCCAGCAGTCCTCCGAGGCGCAGGGGATATCAGCCCCAGCATTTT
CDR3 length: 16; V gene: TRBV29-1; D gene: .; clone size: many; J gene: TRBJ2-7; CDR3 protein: CSVQTGEGLMSYEQYF; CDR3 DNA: TGCAGCGTTCAGACAGGGGAGGGCCTTATGTCCTACGAGCAGTACTTC
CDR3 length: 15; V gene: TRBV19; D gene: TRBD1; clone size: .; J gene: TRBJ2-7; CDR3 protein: CASSIYGRGPYEQYF; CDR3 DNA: TGTGCCAGTAGTATTTATGGCAGGGGGCCCTACGAGCAGTACTTC
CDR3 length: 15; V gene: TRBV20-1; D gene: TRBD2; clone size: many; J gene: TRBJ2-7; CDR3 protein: CSARDVASGSWEQYF; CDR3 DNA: TGCAGTGCTAGAGATGTGGCTAGCGGGAGTTGGGAGCAGTACTTC
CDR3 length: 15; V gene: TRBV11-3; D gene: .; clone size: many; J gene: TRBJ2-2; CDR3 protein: CASSLGRKNTGELFF; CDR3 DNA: TGTGCCAGCAGCTTAGGACGGAAGAACACCGGGGAGCTGTTTTTT
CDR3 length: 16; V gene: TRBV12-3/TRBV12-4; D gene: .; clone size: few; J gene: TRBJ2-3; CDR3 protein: CASSFGQQLSTDTQYF; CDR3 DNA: TGTGCCAGCAGTTTCGGACAGCAACTTAGCACAGATACGCAGTATTTT